The 2 T cell receptor beta chains in this list originate from one sample, sequenced in a study of patients and donors after allogeneic stem cell transplantation. TCRdb re-derived calls from the RT-PCR reads in MiXCR, one entry per CDR3 protein. This table holds hundreds of thousands of distinct CDR3 sequences, 16% found once. The sequenced material came from blood, either unsorted or a sorted T cell fraction (not recorded which). These receptors all come from a human donor who was either an allogeneic HSCT recipient or a stem cell or donor lymphocyte infusion donor (not recorded which). It is not recorded whose cells these are; they may come from a transplant donor.

The rearrangement uses TRBV15 and TRBJ2-6; D unresolved. CDR3 length: 17 amino acids. The V gene lost 0 bases and the J gene lost 0 bases, with 9 bases spanning the gap. Germline V gives CDR1 LNHNV, CDR2 YYDKDF (reference sequence). The CDR3 region has the DNA TGTGCCACCAGCAGAGATCGAGAGAGCTCTGGGGCCAACGTCCTGACTTTC. Protein product: CATSRDRESSGANVLTF.

CDR3 in amino acids: CASSPGTPNQPQHF. The CDR3 nucleotides read TGCGCCAGCAGCCCCGGGACCCCGAATCAGCCCCAGCATTTT. The chain uses TRBV5-1 and TRBJ1-5; a possible D gene is TRBD1 (5 bases). CDR1 is SGHRS and CDR2 is YFSETQ in the germline V gene. The V end was cut by 4 bases, the J end by 4 bases, with 12 bases between. CDR3 length: 14 amino acids.